These T cell receptor beta chains were read from a single sample in a study of cytomegalovirus exposure and HLA in healthy donors. The repertoire was sequenced with immunoSEQ multiplex PCR; TCRdb's copy has only in-frame clones and lacks some. The profile shows tens of thousands of clones, over 85% of them singletons. The sequencing input was PBMCs. The source is a man between 18 and 29 years old in good health and CMV-seropositive. CDR3s include the opening cysteine and the closing phenylalanine or tryptophan. Each record gives: clone size, D gene, V gene, J gene, CDR3 length, CDR3 protein, CDR3 DNA. The D gene is left open where the match is weak. The size entry is marked missing in some rows and otherwise reads once, few, many or a size class.

clone size: -
D gene: -
V gene: TRBV27
J gene: TRBJ1-5
CDR3 length: 15
CDR3 protein: CASSSGLAGGQPQHF
CDR3 DNA: TGTGCCAGCAGCTCAGGGTTGGCGGGAGGTCAGCCCCAGCATTTT

clone size: -
D gene: TRBD2
V gene: TRBV15
J gene: TRBJ2-2
CDR3 length: 15
CDR3 protein: CATSSRLAGTGELFF
CDR3 DNA: TGTGCCACCAGCTCTCGACTAGCGGGCACCGGGGAGCTGTTTTTT

clone size: once
D gene: -
V gene: TRBV5-6
J gene: TRBJ1-5
CDR3 length: 13
CDR3 protein: CASSRGGNQPQHF
CDR3 DNA: TGTGCCAGCAGCAGGGGAGGGAATCAGCCCCAGCATTTT

clone size: -
D gene: TRBD1
V gene: TRBV7-9
J gene: TRBJ2-7
CDR3 length: 16
CDR3 protein: CASSFGGGQGAREQYF
CDR3 DNA: TGTGCCAGCAGCTTTGGTGGTGGACAGGGGGCGAGAGAGCAGTACTTC

clone size: -
D gene: -
V gene: TRBV27
J gene: TRBJ2-3
CDR3 length: 17
CDR3 protein: CASSSPTRVGGTDTQYF
CDR3 DNA: TGTGCCAGCAGTTCCCCCACCAGGGTAGGTGGGACAGATACGCAGTATTTT

clone size: -
D gene: -
V gene: TRBV6-1
J gene: TRBJ2-5
CDR3 length: 14
CDR3 protein: CASRRVTGQETQYF
CDR3 DNA: TGTGCCAGCAGGAGGGTGACAGGACAAGAGACCCAGTACTTC

clone size: -
D gene: TRBD2
V gene: TRBV10-2
J gene: TRBJ2-7
CDR3 length: 14
CDR3 protein: CASREGGSSYEQYF
CDR3 DNA: TGCGCCAGCAGAGAAGGCGGGAGCTCCTACGAGCAGTACTTC

clone size: -
D gene: -
V gene: TRBV27
J gene: TRBJ1-2
CDR3 length: 15
CDR3 protein: CASSLGVRGNYGYTF
CDR3 DNA: TGTGCCAGCTCGTTGGGGGTCAGGGGCAACTATGGCTACACCTTC

clone size: -
D gene: TRBD2
V gene: TRBV4-2
J gene: TRBJ2-3
CDR3 length: 18
CDR3 protein: CASSQETSGGPRTDTQYF
CDR3 DNA: TGTGCCAGCAGCCAAGAGACTAGCGGGGGCCCTCGCACAGATACGCAGTATTTT

clone size: -
D gene: -
V gene: TRBV5-5
J gene: TRBJ2-7
CDR3 length: 15
CDR3 protein: CASSLGLLTRYEQYF
CDR3 DNA: TGTGCCAGCAGCTTGGGGCTTTTGACAAGGTACGAGCAGTACTTC

clone size: few
D gene: TRBD1
V gene: TRBV2
J gene: TRBJ1-4
CDR3 length: 12
CDR3 protein: CAGSGTGGKLFF
CDR3 DNA: TGTGCCGGATCCGGGACAGGCGGAAAACTGTTTTTT

clone size: -
D gene: TRBD1
V gene: TRBV9
J gene: TRBJ1-6
CDR3 length: 14
CDR3 protein: CASSGTGLNSPLHF
CDR3 DNA: TGTGCCAGCAGTGGGACAGGGCTCAATTCACCCCTCCACTTT

clone size: -
D gene: -
V gene: TRBV29-1
J gene: TRBJ2-1
CDR3 length: 14
CDR3 protein: CSGGRRFSYNEQFF
CDR3 DNA: TGCAGCGGGGGGAGGAGGTTTTCTTACAATGAGCAGTTCTTC

clone size: -
D gene: -
V gene: TRBV7-9
J gene: TRBJ1-1
CDR3 length: 16
CDR3 protein: CASSLIGDSMNTEAFF
CDR3 DNA: TGTGCCAGCAGCTTAATCGGGGATTCGATGAACACTGAAGCTTTCTTT

clone size: -
D gene: -
V gene: TRBV7-9
J gene: TRBJ2-7
CDR3 length: 14
CDR3 protein: CASSKGDRIYEQYF
CDR3 DNA: TGTGCCAGCAGCAAGGGGGACCGAATCTACGAGCAGTACTTC

clone size: -
D gene: TRBD2
V gene: TRBV9
J gene: TRBJ2-2
CDR3 length: 18
CDR3 protein: CASSRGLAGGPGTGELFF
CDR3 DNA: TGTGCCAGCAGCCGAGGACTAGCGGGAGGGCCGGGCACCGGGGAGCTGTTTTTT

clone size: -
D gene: -
V gene: TRBV2
J gene: TRBJ2-3
CDR3 length: 14
CDR3 protein: CASSEGLSSDTQYF
CDR3 DNA: TGTGCCAGCAGTGAAGGCTTGAGCTCCGATACGCAGTATTTT

clone size: -
D gene: -
V gene: TRBV5-1
J gene: TRBJ2-4
CDR3 length: 14
CDR3 protein: CASSPQGGTNIQYF
CDR3 DNA: TGCGCCAGCAGCCCCCAGGGGGGTACTAACATTCAGTACTTC

clone size: -
D gene: TRBD1
V gene: TRBV7-9
J gene: TRBJ2-1
CDR3 length: 16
CDR3 protein: CASSQRDRVGYNEQFF
CDR3 DNA: TGTGCCAGCAGCCAACGGGACAGGGTGGGTTACAATGAGCAGTTCTTC